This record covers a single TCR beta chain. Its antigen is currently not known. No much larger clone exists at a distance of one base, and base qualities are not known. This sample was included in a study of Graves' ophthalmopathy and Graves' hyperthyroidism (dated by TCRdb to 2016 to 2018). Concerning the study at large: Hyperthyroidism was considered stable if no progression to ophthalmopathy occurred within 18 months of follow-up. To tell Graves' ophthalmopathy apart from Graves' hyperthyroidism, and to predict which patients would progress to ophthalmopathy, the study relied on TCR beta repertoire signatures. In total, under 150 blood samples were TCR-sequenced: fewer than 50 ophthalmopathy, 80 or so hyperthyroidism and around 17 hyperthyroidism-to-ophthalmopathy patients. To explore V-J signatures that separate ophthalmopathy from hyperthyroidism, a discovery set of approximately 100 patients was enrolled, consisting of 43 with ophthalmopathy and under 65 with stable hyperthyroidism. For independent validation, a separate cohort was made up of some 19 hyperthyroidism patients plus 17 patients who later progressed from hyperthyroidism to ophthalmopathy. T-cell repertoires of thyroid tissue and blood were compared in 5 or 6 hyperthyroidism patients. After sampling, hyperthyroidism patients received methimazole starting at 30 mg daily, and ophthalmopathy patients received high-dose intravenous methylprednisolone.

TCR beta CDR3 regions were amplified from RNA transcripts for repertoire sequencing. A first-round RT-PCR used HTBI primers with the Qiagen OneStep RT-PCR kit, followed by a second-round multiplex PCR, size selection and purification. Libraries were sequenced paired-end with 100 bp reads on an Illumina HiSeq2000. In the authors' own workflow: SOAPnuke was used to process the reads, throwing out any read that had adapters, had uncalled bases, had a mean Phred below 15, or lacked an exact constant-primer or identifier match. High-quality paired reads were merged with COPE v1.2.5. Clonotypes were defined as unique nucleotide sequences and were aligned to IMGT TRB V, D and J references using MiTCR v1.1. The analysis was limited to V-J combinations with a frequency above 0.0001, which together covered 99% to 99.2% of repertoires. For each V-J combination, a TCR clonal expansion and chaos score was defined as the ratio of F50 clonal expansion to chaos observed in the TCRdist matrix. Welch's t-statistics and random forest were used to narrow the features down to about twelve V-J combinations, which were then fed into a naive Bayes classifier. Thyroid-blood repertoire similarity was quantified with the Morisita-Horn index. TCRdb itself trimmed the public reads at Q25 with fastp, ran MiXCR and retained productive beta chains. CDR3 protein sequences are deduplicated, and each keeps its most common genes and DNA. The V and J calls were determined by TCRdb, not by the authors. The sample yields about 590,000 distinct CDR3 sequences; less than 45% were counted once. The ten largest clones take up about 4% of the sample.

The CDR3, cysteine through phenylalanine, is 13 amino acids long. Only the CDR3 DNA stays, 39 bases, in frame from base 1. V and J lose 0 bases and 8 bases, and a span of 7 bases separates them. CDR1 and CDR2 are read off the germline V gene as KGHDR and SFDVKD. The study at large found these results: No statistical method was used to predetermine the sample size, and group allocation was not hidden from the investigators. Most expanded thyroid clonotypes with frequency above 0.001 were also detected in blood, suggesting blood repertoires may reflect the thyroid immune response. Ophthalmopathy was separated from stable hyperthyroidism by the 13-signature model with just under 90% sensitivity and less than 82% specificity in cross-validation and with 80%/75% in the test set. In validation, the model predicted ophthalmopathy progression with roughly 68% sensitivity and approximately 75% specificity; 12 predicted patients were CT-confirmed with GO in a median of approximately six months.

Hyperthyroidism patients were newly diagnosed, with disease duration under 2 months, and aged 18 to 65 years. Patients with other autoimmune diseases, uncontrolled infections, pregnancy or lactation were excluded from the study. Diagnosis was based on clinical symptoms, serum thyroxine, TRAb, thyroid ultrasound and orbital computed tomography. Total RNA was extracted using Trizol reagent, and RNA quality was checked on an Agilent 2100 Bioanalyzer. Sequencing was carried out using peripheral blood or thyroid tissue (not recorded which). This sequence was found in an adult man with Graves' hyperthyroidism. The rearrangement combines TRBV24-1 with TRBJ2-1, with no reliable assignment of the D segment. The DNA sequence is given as TGTGCCACCAGTGATTTGAACTTCGATGAGCAGTTCTTC. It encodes CATSDLNFDEQFF.